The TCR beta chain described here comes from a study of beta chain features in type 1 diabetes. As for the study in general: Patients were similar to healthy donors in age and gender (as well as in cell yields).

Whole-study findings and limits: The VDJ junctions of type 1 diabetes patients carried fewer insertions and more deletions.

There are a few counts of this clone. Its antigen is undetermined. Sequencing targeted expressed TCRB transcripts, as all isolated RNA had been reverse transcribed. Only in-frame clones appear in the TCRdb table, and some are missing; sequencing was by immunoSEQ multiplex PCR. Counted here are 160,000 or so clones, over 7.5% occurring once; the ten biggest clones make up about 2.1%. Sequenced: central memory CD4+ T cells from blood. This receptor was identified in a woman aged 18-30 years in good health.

CDR3 bases: TGTGCCAGCAGCCGACCTCAGGGAAACACAGATACGCAGTATTTT. Translation gives CASSRPQGNTDTQYF. The genes are TRBV7-9 and TRBJ2-3, with D perhaps matching TRBD1 (5 bases). Germline CDR1 SEHNR, CDR2 FQNEAQ (reference sequence). V was pared by 5 bases and J by 2 bases, with 14 bases between. CDR3 length: 15 amino acids.